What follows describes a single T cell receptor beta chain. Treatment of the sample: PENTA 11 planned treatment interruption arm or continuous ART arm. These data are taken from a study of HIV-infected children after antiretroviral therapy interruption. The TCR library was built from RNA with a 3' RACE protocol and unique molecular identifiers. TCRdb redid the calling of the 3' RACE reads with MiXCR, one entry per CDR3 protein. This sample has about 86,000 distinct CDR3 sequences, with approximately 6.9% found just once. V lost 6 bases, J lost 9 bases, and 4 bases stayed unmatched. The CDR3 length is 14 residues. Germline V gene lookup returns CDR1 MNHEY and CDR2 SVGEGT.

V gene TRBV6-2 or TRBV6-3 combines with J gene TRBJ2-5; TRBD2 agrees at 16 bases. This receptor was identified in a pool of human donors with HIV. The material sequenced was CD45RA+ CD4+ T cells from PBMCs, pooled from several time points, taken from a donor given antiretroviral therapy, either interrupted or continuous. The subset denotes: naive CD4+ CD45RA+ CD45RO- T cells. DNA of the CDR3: TGTGCCAGCAGCTCCGGGACTAGCGGGGGGGCCCAGTACTTC. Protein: CASSSGTSGGAQYF.